This T cell receptor (beta chain) is from a study of blood T cell repertoires in COVID-19 (dated by TCRdb to the early 2020s). As for the study more broadly: Samples from collaborators originated in the United States, Italy and Spain and spanned both the acute and convalescent phases of COVID-19. The material from the prospective study consisted of cDNA or gDNA derived from T cells, B-cell-depleted T cells, or PBMCs. The dataset comprised deeply sampled blood TCRbeta repertoires from subjects exposed to, actively infected with, or recovered from COVID-19. The repertoires were released in a freely available public database meant as a resource for research on the immune response to SARS-CoV-2. The samples were drawn from two sources: the first 160 participants of the ongoing ImmuneRACE study, and 1,000 to 1,500 subjects contributed by 6 global collaborators. Nearly every sample came with metadata listing a de-identified subject ID, COVID-19 status, age in years and sex. Where available, HLA class I and class II types were obtained from metadata supplied by the sample provider rather than from assay-based typing. Here is what the overall study found, with its caveats: How much clinical and demographic metadata was included differed by source and by participant, and the metadata was provided uncurated.

CDR3 length: 14 amino acids, cysteine to phenylalanine. Only the CDR3 portion is preserved as DNA: 42 bases, with reading frame beginning at the first base. In the germline V gene, CDR1 corresponds to MGHDK and CDR2 to SYGVNS. Deletion took 3 bases off V and 8 bases off J, with a span of 14 bases between the germline ends. Details on this clone: It lacks a known antigen. It has no much larger one-base neighbor in the sample; base qualities were not kept.

The immunoSEQ Assay, a bias-controlled multiplex PCR, was used to amplify TCRbeta CDR3 regions from genomic DNA. In the source study's methods: The number of nucleated cells in each sample was estimated by amplification of reference gene primers within the assay. Sequence reads were collapsed and filtered to measure the absolute abundance of every unique TCRbeta CDR3 rearrangement. For each sample, productive Simpson clonality was calculated as the square root of Simpson's diversity index over productive rearrangements. The immuneACCESS repertoire file appears here via TCRdb, limited to in-frame rearrangements. These files lack a portion of the clones; in checked studies, under half of the deficit traces to unresolved V genes, and the cause of the others is not known. V, J and clone size reflect that table, while D and trimming were determined from the DNA. The sample table holds some 320,000 clones, of which around 86% were seen once. Of the sample, 4.5% to 6.5% is held by the ten largest clones.

Participants in the prospective study were aged roughly 18 to 100 years, lived in some 24 United States geographic areas, and enrolled through a virtual design. To assign participants to cohorts, the prospective study relied on clinical history that participants themselves reported in a screening survey and a study questionnaire. Recovered participants in ImmuneRACE Cohort 3 were defined as having two consecutive negative NP/OP PCR tests, clearance from a healthcare professional, or resolution of symptoms. In the prospective study, mobile phlebotomists collected whole blood, serum and a nasopharyngeal or oropharyngeal swab from each participant. Additional blood draws and questionnaires over an approximately 2-month period could optionally be provided by prospective study participants. Before DNA extraction, blood samples from the prospective study were shipped at room temperature or frozen.

The chain couples TRBV25-1 to TRBJ2-4; the D gene is perhaps TRBD1, on 7 matching bases. Sample: PBMCs or T cells enriched from blood (not recorded which). The TCR originated in a man between 60 and 75 years old who had recovered from COVID-19. The DNA sequence is as follows: TGTGCCAGCAGTGACAGGGGGGCATCGGACATTCAGTACTTC. The translation is CASSDRGASDIQYF.